Described below is a single T cell receptor beta chain sequence and its context. This entry comes from a study of PD-1 blockade in classical Hodgkin lymphoma. Trimming removed 3 bases from V and 7 bases from J; junction bases left unmatched: 8. Germline V gene lookup returns CDR1 SGHAT and CDR2 FQNNGV. The CDR3 sequence is 15 residues long. All trial patients relapsed after autologous stem cell transplantation. TCRdb's copy holds only in-frame clones and misses some; the assay was immunoSEQ multiplex PCR. Here the sample spans approximately 21,000 clones, roughly 72% being singletons. The source is a human donor with classical Hodgkin lymphoma. The source was peripheral blood mononuclear cells (PBMCs), collected at baseline. This sequence joins TRBV11-2 and TRBJ2-1, with 8 bases lining up with TRBD2. The CDR3 region has the DNA TGTGCCAGCAGCTTCAGTACTAGCGGTCTAAATGAGCAGTTCTTC. Translation gives CASSFSTSGLNEQFF.